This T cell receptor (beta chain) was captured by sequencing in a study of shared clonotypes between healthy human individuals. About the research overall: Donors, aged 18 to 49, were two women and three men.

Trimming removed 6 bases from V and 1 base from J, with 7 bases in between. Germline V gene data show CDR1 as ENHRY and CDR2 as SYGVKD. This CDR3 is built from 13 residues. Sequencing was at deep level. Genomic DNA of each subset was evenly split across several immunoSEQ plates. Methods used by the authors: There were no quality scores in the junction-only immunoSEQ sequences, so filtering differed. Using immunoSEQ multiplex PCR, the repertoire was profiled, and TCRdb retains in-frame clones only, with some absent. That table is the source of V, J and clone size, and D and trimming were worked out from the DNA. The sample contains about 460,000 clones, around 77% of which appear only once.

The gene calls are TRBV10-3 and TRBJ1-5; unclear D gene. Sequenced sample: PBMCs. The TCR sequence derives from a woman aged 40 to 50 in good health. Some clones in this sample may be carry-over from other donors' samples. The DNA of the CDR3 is TGTGCCATCAGCGGAAACAGCAATCAGCCCCAGCATTTT. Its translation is CAISGNSNQPQHF.